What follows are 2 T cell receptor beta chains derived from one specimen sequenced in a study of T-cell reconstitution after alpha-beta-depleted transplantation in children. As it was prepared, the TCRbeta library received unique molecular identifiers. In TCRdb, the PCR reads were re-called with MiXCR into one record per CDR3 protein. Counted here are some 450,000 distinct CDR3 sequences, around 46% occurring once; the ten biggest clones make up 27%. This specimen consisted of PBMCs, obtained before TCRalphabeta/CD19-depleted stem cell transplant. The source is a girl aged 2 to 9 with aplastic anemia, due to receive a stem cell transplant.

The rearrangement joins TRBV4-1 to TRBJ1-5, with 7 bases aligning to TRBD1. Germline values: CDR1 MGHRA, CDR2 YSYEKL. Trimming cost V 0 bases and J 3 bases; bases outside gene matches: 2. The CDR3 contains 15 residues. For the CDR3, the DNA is TGCGCCAGCAGCCAAGACAGGGGGGACAATCAGCCCCAGCATTTT. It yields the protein CASSQDRGDNQPQHF.

CDR3 bases: TGTGCCAGCAGTCAGCAGGGGGCTGGATCACCCCTCCACTTT. This translates into CASSQQGAGSPLHF. This rearrangement joins TRBV6-1 to TRBJ1-6; 8 positions match TRBD1. The CDR3 has 14 residues. Trimming cost V 5 bases and J 10 bases; bases outside gene matches: 7. CDR1 is MNHNS, CDR2 SASEGT, per germline.